Listed below are T cell receptor beta chains from one sample, sequenced in a study of immune cell composition in non-small cell lung cancer. TCRdb's copy holds only in-frame clones and misses some; the assay was immunoSEQ multiplex PCR. There are around 3,000 clones in the sample; more than 60% occur only once, and 4.4% lies in the top ten. The sample comprised lung tumor tissue. These receptors were obtained from a human donor with non-small cell lung cancer. Each CDR3 is given with its conserved first and last residue. A D gene is named only where the DNA matches it firmly. Size tells how often a clone was seen (once, few, many) or the class of an expanded clone, and some rows leave it out.

J gene	V gene	D gene	clone size	CDR3 DNA	CDR3 protein
TRBJ2-1	TRBV4-1	NA	NA	TGCGCCAGCAGCCGGTCCCCTAGCGACTCCTACAATGAGCAGTTCTTC	CASSRSPSDSYNEQFF
TRBJ1-2	TRBV18	NA	NA	TGTGCCAGCTCACCACCGGTCGGGGGGAAAGGCTATGGCTACACCTTC	CASSPPVGGKGYGYTF
TRBJ2-1	TRBV5-1	NA	NA	TGCGCCAGCAGCTTGGGTGGGGGGACCTACAATGAGCAGTTCTTC	CASSLGGGTYNEQFF
TRBJ2-3	TRBV30	NA	NA	TGTGCCTGGAGTGACTACACAGATACGCAGTATTTT	CAWSDYTDTQYF
TRBJ1-6	TRBV5-1	NA	NA	TGCGCCAGCAGCCTACAGGGTAGCTCCTATAATTCACCCCTCCACTTT	CASSLQGSSYNSPLHF
TRBJ2-1	TRBV12-5	TRBD2	NA	TGTGCTAGTGGTTTGGAGCGGGGGGGCCAAAATGAGCAGTTCTTC	CASGLERGGQNEQFF
TRBJ1-3	TRBV2	NA	NA	TGTGCCAGCATAATCGCCAGGGCTGGAAACACCATATATTTT	CASIIARAGNTIYF
TRBJ1-1	TRBV5-1	NA	NA	TGCGCCAGCACATCTAGGCAGGGGAGGAACACTGAAGCTTTCTTT	CASTSRQGRNTEAFF
TRBJ2-7	TRBV10-3	NA	few	TGTGCCATCAGTGAATTGGACAAGTCCCACGAGCAGTACTTC	CAISELDKSHEQYF
TRBJ2-7	TRBV18	TRBD2	NA	TGTGCCAGCTCAACCTCTAGCGGGGGACTCGAGCAGTACTTC	CASSTSSGGLEQYF
TRBJ2-5	TRBV18	NA	NA	TGTGCCAGCTCACCAAGGGAGACGTACCAAGAGACCCAGTACTTC	CASSPRETYQETQYF
TRBJ2-1	TRBV15	NA	NA	TGTGCCACCAGCAGTCCCGGACTGGTTAGGAACAATGAGCAGTTCTTC	CATSSPGLVRNNEQFF
TRBJ2-2	TRBV7-2	TRBD1	few	TGTGCCAGCAGCCCCAGGGGGCCGACGAACACCGGGGAGCTGTTTTTT	CASSPRGPTNTGELFF
TRBJ1-1	TRBV5-1	NA	NA	TGCGCCAGCAGCACGCGACCTCCGGGACTTGGGACTGAAGCTTTCTTT	CASSTRPPGLGTEAFF
TRBJ1-5	TRBV2	TRBD1	NA	TGTGCCAGCAGAGGGACAGGGGATCAGCCCCAGCATTTT	CASRGTGDQPQHF